This T cell receptor (beta chain) derives from a study of T cell responses to AZD1222 COVID-19 vaccine. Study-wide results and limits: Targeting of unmutated variant regions was reportedly seen in nearly half of spike-specific TCRs. Clonal diversity may have been underestimated in mostly white British donors. Recipients of two AZD1222 doses showed rising Spike-specific TCR breadth and depth.

TCRdb keeps only in-frame clones here, not all; method: immunoSEQ multiplex PCR. This table has around 130,000 clones, about 93% appearing once. Second-dose schedules of about 4 or about 12 weeks were combined. V gave up 6 bases and J gave up 7 bases, with 16 bases separating them. Germline V gene sequence: CDR1 MNHEY, CDR2 SMNVEV (reference sequence). CDR3 length equals 15 residues. Turning to this clone: Its antigen is not known.

The sample here was peripheral blood, taken 28 days after the second AZD1222 dose. This TCR derives from an adult who received the AZD1222 COVID-19 vaccine. This chain joins TRBV27 and TRBJ1-6, with D unclear. In DNA, the CDR3 is TGTGCCAGCAGCCGAACGTTGGGAACCAATTCACCCCTCCACTTT. This translates into CASSRTLGTNSPLHF.